This T cell receptor (beta chain) was recorded in a study of T-cell reconstitution after alpha-beta-depleted transplantation in children. General observations from the study: Expanded clones from the graft, numbering several hundred, reportedly supplied alpha-beta T cells about two months after transplant.

This clonotype occurred many times. The antigen is undetermined. A TCRbeta library incorporating unique molecular identifiers was prepared. TCRdb itself ran the PCR reads through MiXCR, one entry per CDR3 protein. The sample records 40,000 to 55,000 distinct CDR3 sequences, less than 6% being singletons. This specimen consisted of PBMCs, mostly from graft donor cells, obtained 60 days after TCRalphabeta/CD19-depleted stem cell transplant. The sequence derives from a female patient aged 2-10 years who had a stem cell transplant for aplastic anemia, so the T cells may come from the graft donor.

CDR3 DNA: TGCAGTGCTAGGCGACCGTCCTCTGGGGCCAACGTCCTGACTTTC. It translates to CSARRPSSGANVLTF. The rearrangement links TRBV20-1 to TRBJ2-6, with unresolved D. The germline V and J ends were trimmed by 3 bases and 0 bases, with 9 bases remaining between them. The germline V gene has CDR1 DFQATT and CDR2 SNEGSKA (reference sequence). This CDR3 has 15 residues.